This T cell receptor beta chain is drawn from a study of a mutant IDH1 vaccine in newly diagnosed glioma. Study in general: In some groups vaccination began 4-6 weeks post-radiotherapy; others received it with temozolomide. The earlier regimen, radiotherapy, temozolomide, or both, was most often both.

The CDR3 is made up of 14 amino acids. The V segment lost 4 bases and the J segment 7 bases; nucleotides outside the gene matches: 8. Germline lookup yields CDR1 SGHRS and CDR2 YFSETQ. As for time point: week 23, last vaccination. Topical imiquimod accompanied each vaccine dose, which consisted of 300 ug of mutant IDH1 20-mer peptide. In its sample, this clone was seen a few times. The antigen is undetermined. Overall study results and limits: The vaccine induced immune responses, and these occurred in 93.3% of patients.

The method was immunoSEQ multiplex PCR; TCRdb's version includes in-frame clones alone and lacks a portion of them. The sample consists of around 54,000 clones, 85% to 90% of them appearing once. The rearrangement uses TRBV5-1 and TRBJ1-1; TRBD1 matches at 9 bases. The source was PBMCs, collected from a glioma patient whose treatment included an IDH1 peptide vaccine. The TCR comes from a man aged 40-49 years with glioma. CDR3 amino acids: CASSRRTGEIEAFF. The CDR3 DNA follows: TGCGCCAGCAGCCGCCGGACAGGGGAGATTGAAGCTTTCTTT.